This record concerns one TCR beta chain sequence. The clone's antigen remains unknown. The sample holds no much larger clone one base away, and base qualities are not on file. The CDR3 regions of human TCRbeta chains were subjected to immunosequencing. Processing in the source paper ran as follows. Repertoire TCRs were checked for matches against a reference library of SARS-CoV-2-specific TCRs that had been generated using the MIRA antigen-specificity platform. Breadth was defined as the fraction of unique TCRs that were SARS-CoV-2-associated, and depth was defined as the fraction of total T cells that were SARS-CoV-2-associated. Using the MIRA data, every spike-specific TCR was mapped to the spike region that the TCR reacted to and assigned to either a CD4 or a CD8 class. Log10-transformed breadth and depth values were compared by one-way ANOVA with Sidak's multiple comparisons tests. Entries here come from immuneACCESS through TCRdb and include only in-frame sequences with V and J called. Some clones fail to appear in such tables; in the studies checked, an unresolved V gene covers under half of the shortfall, and the cause of the remainder is unknown. That table gives V, J and clone size, and the DNA gave D and trimming. In this sample the table shows under 85,000 clones, about nine tenths of which occur a single time. The ten largest clones capture approximately 3.2% of the sample.

The time point label on this specimen signifies: about 28 days (+/-7) after the second vaccine dose. Because spike-specific TCR depth and breadth did not differ between the two schedules, AZD1222 recipients who got a second dose at roughly 4 weeks were pooled with those who got a second dose at roughly 12 weeks. Vaccinee samples came from UK trials COV001 and COV002, including a single-blind randomized controlled phase 2/3 trial of AZD1222 (ChAdOx1 nCoV-19) in healthy adults. For TCRbeta chain sequencing, PBMC samples were collected from trial participants at day 0 and at day 28 after the second dose. This entry comes from a study of T cell responses to AZD1222 COVID-19 vaccine (dated by TCRdb to 2020 to 2023). Regarding the research as a whole: TCR sequencing was performed for about 250 trial participants, of whom 207 were given two doses of AZD1222 and some 25 were given two doses of MenACWY control vaccine. Enrollment into the trials was organized by age into subgroups of 18-55, 56-69 and 70-plus years, and those subgroups contained approximately 150, 30 and 60 TCR-sequenced participants, respectively.

Summary of the overall study and its limitations: Vaccine-associated CD4 TCRs spanned the whole spike protein, with dominant responses in regions 160-218 and 743-854. Because no samples from the day 14 peak response were available, repertoires could be characterized only after the peak T cell response. Most participants were white British and females outnumbered males, and the authors suggested that clonal diversity may have been underestimated. Spike-specific TCR breadth and depth rose significantly after two AZD1222 doses compared with day 0 and with MenACWY recipients. Reportedly, almost half of the unique spike-specific TCRs recognized epitopes lying outside the regions that are mutated in the B.1.351 and B.1.1.7 variants. Conclusions about previously exposed vaccinees are limited because only a handful of AZD1222 recipients were SARS-CoV-2 seropositive at baseline. In the small 56-69-year group, the increase in depth fell short of significance, most likely because of low power.

Taken from the germline V gene, the CDR1 and CDR2 loops are LGHNA and YNFKEQ. At the junction V is shortened by 1 base and J by 7 bases, with 14 bases in between. The CDR3, from cysteine to phenylalanine, totals 15 residues. Only the CDR3 region is kept as DNA, spanning 45 bases read in frame from base 1. The chain joins TRBV4-2 to TRBJ2-1; the D element might be TRBD1 or TRBD2, as each aligns at 6 bases. The input for sequencing was peripheral blood, taken 28 days after the second AZD1222 dose. The receptor comes from an adult who received the AZD1222 COVID-19 vaccine. The DNA is as follows: TGTGCCAGCAGCCAAGTCGCGGGACACCCAAATGAGCAGTTCTTC. The encoded protein is CASSQVAGHPNEQFF.